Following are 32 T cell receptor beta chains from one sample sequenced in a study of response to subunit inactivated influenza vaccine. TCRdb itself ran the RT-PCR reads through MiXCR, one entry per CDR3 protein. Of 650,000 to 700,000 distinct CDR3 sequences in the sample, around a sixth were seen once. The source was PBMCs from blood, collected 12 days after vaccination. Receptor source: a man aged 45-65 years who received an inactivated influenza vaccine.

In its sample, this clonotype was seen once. Written as DNA, the CDR3 is TGCGCCAGCAGCTTTGGTGCCTCCGCGTGGGAGCAGTACTTC. Translating gives CASSFGASAWEQYF. This chain links TRBV5-1 with TRBJ2-7; no reliable D call. The V gene lost 2 bases and the J gene lost 7 bases, with 16 bases spanning the gap. The germline V gene has CDR1 SGHRS and CDR2 YFSETQ. This CDR3 has 14 residues.

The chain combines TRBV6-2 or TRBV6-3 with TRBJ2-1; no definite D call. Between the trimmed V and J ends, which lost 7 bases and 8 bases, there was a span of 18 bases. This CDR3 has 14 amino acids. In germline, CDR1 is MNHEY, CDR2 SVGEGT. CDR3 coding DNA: TGTGCCAGCATCAGCACCTCAGCTAGGCATGAGCAGTTCTTC. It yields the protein CASISTSARHEQFF.

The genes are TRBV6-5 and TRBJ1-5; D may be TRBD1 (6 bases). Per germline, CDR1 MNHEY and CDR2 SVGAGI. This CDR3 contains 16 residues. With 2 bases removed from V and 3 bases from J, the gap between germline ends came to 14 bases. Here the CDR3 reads CASSYGGRGDNQPQHF. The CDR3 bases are TGTGCCAGCAGTTACGGCGGCAGGGGTGACAATCAGCCCCAGCATTTT.

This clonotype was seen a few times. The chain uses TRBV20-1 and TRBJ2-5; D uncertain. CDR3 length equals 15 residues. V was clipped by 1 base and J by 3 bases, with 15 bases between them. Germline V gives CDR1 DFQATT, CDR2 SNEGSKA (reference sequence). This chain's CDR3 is CSARAIGLPKETQYF. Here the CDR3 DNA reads TGCAGTGCTAGAGCTATCGGGCTACCAAAAGAGACCCAGTACTTC.

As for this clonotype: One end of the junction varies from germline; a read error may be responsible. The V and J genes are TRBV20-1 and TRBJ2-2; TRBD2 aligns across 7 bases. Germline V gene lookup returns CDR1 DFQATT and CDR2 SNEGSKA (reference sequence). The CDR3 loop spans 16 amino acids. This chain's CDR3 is CCARDLTSPWTGELFF. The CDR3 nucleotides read TGCTGTGCTAGAGACCTGACTAGCCCGTGGACCGGGGAGCTGTTTTTT.

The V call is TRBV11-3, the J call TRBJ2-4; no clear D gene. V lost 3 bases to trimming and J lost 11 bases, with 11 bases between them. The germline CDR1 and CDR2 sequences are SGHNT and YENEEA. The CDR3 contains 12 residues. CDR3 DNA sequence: TGTGCCAGCAGCTTTACCGGGTCGGTTCAGTACTTC. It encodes CASSFTGSVQYF.

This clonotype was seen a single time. CDR3 in amino acids: CASNRDANVYEQYF. The DNA of the CDR3 is TGTGCCAGCAACCGGGACGCCAATGTCTACGAGCAGTACTTC. The V gene is TRBV6-1, the J gene TRBJ2-7; the D call may be TRBD1 or TRBD2 (5 bases each). This CDR3 comprises 14 residues. V was pared by 7 bases and J by 3 bases, with 16 bases between. Germline assignment: CDR1 MNHNS and CDR2 SASEGT.

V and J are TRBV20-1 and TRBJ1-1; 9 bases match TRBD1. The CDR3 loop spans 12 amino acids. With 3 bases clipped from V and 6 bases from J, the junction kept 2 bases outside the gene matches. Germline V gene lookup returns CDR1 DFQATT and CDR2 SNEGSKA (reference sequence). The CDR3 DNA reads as TGCAGTGCTAGTGGACAGGGGTCTGAAGCTTTCTTT. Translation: CSASGQGSEAFF.

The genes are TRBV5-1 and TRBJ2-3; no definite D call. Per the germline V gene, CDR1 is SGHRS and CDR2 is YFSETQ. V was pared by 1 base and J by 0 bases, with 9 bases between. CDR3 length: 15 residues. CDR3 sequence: CASSLSSTSTDTQYF. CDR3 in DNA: TGCGCCAGCAGCTTGTCATCGACTAGCACAGATACGCAGTATTTT.

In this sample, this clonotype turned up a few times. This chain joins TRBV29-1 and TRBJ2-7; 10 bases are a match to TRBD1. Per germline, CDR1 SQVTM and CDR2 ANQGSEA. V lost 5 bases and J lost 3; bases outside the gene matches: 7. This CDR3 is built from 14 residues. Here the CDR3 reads CSVSGGTGVYEQYF. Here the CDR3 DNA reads TGCAGCGTTTCTGGGGGGACAGGGGTCTACGAGCAGTACTTC.

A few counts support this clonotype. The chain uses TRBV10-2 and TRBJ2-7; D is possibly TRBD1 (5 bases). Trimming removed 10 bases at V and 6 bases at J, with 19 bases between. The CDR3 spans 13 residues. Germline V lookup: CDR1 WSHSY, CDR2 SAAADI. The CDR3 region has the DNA TGCGCCACGACAGCGAGTCCCATGGGCGAGCAGTACTTC. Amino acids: CATTASPMGEQYF.

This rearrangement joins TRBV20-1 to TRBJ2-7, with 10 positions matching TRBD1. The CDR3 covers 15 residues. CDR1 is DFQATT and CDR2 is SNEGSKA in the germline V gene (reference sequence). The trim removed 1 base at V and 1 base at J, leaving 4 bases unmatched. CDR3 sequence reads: CSARARDRGSYEQYF. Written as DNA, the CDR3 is TGCAGTGCTAGAGCTCGGGACAGGGGTTCCTACGAGCAGTACTTC.

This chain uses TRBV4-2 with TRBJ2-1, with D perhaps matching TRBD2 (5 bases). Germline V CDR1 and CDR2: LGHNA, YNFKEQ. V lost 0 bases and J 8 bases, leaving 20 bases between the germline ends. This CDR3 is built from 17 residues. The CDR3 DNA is TGTGCCAGCAGCCAAGAAGGAGGTGGCAGGTATTTGGATGAGCAGTTCTTC. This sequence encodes CASSQEGGGRYLDEQFF.

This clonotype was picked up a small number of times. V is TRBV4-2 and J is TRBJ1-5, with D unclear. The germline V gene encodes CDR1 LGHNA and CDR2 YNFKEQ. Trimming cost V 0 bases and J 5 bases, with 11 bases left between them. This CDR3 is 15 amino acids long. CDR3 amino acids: CASSQDRGGYQPQHF. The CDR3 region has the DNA TGTGCCAGCAGCCAAGATCGAGGTGGATATCAGCCCCAGCATTTT.

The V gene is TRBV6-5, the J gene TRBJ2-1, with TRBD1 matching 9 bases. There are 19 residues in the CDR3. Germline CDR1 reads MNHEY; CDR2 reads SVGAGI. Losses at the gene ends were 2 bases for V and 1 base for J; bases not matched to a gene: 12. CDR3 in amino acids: CASSYIWTGASTSYNEQFF. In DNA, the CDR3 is TGTGCCAGCAGTTACATCTGGACAGGGGCTAGTACTTCCTACAATGAGCAGTTCTTC.

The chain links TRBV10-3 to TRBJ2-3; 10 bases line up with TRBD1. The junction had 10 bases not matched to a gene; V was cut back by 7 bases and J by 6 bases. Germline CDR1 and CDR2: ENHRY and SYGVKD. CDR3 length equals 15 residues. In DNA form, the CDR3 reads TGTGCCATCACCGCTTCCCCGGGACAGGGGGATACGCAGTATTTT. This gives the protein CAITASPGQGDTQYF.

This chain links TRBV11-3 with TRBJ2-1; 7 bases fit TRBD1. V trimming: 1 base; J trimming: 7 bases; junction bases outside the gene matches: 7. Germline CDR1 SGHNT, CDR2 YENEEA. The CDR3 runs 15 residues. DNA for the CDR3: TGTGCCAGCAGCTTAGGGGACAGCTACGGGAATGAGCAGTTCTTC. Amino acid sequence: CASSLGDSYGNEQFF.

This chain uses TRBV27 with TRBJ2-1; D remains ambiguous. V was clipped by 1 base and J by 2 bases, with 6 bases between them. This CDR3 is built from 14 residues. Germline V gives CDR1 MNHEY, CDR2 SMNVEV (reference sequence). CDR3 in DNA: TGTGCCAGCAGTTTATTGCCGCCCTACAATGAGCAGTTCTTC. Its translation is CASSLLPPYNEQFF.

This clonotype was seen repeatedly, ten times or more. In DNA form, the CDR3 reads TGCAGCGTTGAACCCCCGGCCAGGAACACTGAAGCTTTCTTT. As protein: CSVEPPARNTEAFF. The chain uses TRBV29-1 and TRBJ1-1; D gene uncertain. This CDR3 spans 14 amino acids. The germline V and J ends were trimmed by 2 bases and 1 base, with 11 bases remaining between them. Germline CDR1 and CDR2: SQVTM and ANQGSEA.

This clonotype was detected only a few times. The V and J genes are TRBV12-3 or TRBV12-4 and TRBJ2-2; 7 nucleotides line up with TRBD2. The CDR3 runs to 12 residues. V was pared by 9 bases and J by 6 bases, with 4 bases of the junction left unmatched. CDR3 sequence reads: CASRDYPGELFF. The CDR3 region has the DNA TGTGCCAGTCGGGACTACCCCGGGGAGCTGTTTTTT.

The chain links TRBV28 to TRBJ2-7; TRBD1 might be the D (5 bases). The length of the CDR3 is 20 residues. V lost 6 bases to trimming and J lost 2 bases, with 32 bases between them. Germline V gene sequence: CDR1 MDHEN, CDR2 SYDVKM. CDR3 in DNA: TGTGCCAGCAGCCAATTACCCTACATGAAGGGCAGGGCGACGCCCTACGAGCAGTACTTC. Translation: CASSQLPYMKGRATPYEQYF.

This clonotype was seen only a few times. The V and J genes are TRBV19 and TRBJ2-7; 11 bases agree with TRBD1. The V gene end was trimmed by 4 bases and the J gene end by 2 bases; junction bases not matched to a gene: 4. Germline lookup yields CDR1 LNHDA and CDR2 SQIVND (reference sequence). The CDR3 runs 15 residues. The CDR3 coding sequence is TGTGCCAGTAGTAGCTCGGACAGGGGGCCCTACGAGCAGTACTTC. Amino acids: CASSSSDRGPYEQYF.

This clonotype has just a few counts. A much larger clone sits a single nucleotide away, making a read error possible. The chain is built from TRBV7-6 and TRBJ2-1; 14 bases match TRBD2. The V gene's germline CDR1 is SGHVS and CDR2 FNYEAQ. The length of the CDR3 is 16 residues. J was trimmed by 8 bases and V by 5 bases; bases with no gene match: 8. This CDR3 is CASSRTGTSGSDEQFF. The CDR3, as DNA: TGTGCCAGCAGCAGGACCGGGACTAGCGGGAGCGATGAGCAGTTCTTC.

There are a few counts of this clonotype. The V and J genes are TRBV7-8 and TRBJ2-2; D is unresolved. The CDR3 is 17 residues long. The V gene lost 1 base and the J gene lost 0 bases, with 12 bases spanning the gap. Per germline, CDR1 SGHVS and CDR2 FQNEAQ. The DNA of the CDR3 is TGTGCCAGCAGCTTAGTCGTCCCCCAGTCGAACACCGGGGAGCTGTTTTTT. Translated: CASSLVVPQSNTGELFF. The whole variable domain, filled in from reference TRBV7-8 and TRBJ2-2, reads GAGVSQSPRYKVAKRGQDVALRCDPISGHVSLFWYQQALGQGPEFLTYFQNEAQLDKSGLPSDRFFAERPEGSVSTLKIQRTQQEDSAVYLCASSLVVPQSNTGELFFGEGSRLTVL.

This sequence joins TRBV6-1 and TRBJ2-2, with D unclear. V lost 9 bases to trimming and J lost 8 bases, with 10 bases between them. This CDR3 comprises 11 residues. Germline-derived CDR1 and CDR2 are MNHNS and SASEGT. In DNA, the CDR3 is TGTGCCAGTTGGAGAGTGGGGGAGCTGTTTTTT. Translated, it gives CASWRVGELFF.

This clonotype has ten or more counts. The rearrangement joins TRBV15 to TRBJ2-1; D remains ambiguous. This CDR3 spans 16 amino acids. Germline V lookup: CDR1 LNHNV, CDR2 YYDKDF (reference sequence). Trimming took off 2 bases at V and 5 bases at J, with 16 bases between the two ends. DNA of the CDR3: TGTGCCACCAGCAGATTGGGCCGGAAGACCCACAATGAGCAGTTCTTC. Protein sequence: CATSRLGRKTHNEQFF.

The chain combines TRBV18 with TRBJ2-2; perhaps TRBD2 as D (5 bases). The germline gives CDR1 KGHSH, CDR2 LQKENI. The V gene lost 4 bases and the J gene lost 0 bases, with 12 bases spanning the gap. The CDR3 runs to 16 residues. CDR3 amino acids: CASSQASGSNTGELFF. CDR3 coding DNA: TGTGCCAGCTCACAAGCCTCGGGGTCGAACACCGGGGAGCTGTTTTTT.

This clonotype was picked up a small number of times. CDR3 residues: CASIRTGANTEAFF. The DNA for the CDR3 is TGTGCCAGCATACGGACAGGCGCGAACACTGAAGCTTTCTTT. V and J are TRBV6-2 or TRBV6-3 and TRBJ1-1; TRBD1 agrees at 7 bases. Trimming took 7 bases from V and 1 from J; bases not matched to a gene: 6. Germline V lookup: CDR1 MNHEY, CDR2 SVGEGT. This CDR3 is 14 amino acids long.

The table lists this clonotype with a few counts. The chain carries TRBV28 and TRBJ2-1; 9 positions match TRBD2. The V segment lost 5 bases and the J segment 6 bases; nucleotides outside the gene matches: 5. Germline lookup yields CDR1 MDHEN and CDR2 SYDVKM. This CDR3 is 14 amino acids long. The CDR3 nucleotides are TGTGCCAGCAGTGTGGGACTAGCTGGCAATGAGCAGTTCTTC. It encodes CASSVGLAGNEQFF.

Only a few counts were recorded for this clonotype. The CDR3 region has the DNA TGCGCCAGCAGCCTTTCAGCTAGCGGCTCCTACAATGAGCAGTTCTTC. The encoded protein is CASSLSASGSYNEQFF. This chain links TRBV5-1 with TRBJ2-1; 7 nucleotides align to TRBD2. CDR1 and CDR2 from the germline V gene are SGHRS and YFSETQ. The CDR3 extends over 16 amino acids. V lost 4 bases, J lost 0 bases, and 7 bases stayed unmatched.

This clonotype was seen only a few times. CDR3 sequence: CAISDSLVGPDTQYF. DNA for the CDR3: TGTGCCATCAGTGACTCCCTAGTGGGGCCAGATACGCAGTATTTT. The chain couples TRBV10-3 to TRBJ2-3; tentative D call: TRBD1 (5 bases). The V gene lost 3 bases and the J gene lost 4 bases, with 14 bases spanning the gap. This CDR3 spans 15 amino acids. Per the germline V gene, CDR1 is ENHRY and CDR2 is SYGVKD.

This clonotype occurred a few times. DNA for the CDR3: TGTGCCAGCAGCCCAACTAGCGGTGTACGGGGAGATACGCAGTATTTT. It translates to CASSPTSGVRGDTQYF. V usage is TRBV7-2 and J usage is TRBJ2-3; 8 nucleotides line up with TRBD2. Losses at the gene ends were 5 bases for V and 5 bases for J; bases not matched to a gene: 12. Germline values: CDR1 SGHTA, CDR2 FQGNSA. The CDR3 is 16 amino acids.